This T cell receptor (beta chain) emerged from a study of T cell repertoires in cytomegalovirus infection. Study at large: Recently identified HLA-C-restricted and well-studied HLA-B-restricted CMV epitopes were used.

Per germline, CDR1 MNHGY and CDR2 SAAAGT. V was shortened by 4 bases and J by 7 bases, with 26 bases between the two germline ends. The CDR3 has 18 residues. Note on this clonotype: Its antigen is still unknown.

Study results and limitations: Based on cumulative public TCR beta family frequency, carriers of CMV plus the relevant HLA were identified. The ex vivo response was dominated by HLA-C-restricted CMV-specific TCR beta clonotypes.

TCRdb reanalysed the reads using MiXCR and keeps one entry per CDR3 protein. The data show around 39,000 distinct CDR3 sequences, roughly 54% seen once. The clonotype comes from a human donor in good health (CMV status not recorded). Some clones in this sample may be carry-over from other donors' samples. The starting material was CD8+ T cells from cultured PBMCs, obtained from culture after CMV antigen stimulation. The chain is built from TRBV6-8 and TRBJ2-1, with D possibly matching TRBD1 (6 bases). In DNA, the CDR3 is TGTGCCAGCAGTTTTTTCCCCATCTTGGGGGCACACTTAAATGAGCAGTTCTTC. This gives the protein CASSFFPILGAHLNEQFF.